Each of the 20 T cell receptor beta chains below was sequenced from the same sample in a study of CD8 T cells in Susac syndrome. A quantity of roughly 0.5 to 1 ug RNA underwent reverse transcription using random hexamers. In TCRdb, the immunoSEQ multiplex PCR reads were re-called with MiXCR into one record per CDR3 protein. The data show 180,000 or so distinct CDR3 sequences, 90% to 95% seen once. The sequencing sample was made of CD4+ T cells from PBMCs. Receptors originate from a human donor in good health.

The chain uses TRBV27 and TRBJ2-3; TRBD1 aligns across 7 bases. Per the germline V gene, CDR1 is MNHEY and CDR2 is SMNVEV (reference sequence). V lost 5 bases, J lost 4 bases, and 6 bases stayed unmatched. The length of the CDR3 is 14 residues. The CDR3 loop reads CASSPRQGPDTQYF. Written as DNA, the CDR3 is TGTGCCAGCAGTCCGAGACAGGGTCCAGATACGCAGTATTTT.

The chain couples TRBV28 to TRBJ1-5, with D possibly TRBD1 on 5 matching bases. Germline V gene data show CDR1 as MDHEN and CDR2 as SYDVKM. V lost 10 bases and J 6 bases, leaving 16 bases between the germline ends. The CDR3 length is 13 residues. The CDR3 sequence is CATWGTQGQPQHF. In nucleotides, the CDR3 is TGTGCCACCTGGGGGACCCAGGGTCAGCCCCAGCATTTT.

The J gene is TRBJ2-5, the V gene TRBV15; D perhaps matches TRBD1 (6 bases). Germline V gene sequence: CDR1 LNHNV, CDR2 YYDKDF (reference sequence). The CDR3 is 14 amino acids. Trimming removed 1 base at V and 7 bases at J, with 13 bases between. The CDR3 sequence: CATSRAGEWGTQYF. Here the CDR3 DNA reads TGTGCCACCAGCAGAGCAGGGGAATGGGGGACCCAGTACTTC.

V is TRBV2 and J is TRBJ1-5, with TRBD1 as a possible D gene (6 bases). The germline CDR1 and CDR2 sequences are SNHLY and FYNNEI. V lost 8 bases to trimming and J lost 2 bases, with 16 bases between them. This CDR3 has 15 amino acids. CDR3 sequence: CASGPGESGNQPQHF. CDR3 nucleotide sequence: TGTGCCAGCGGACCAGGGGAGTCAGGCAATCAGCCCCAGCATTTT.

This clonotype was picked up one time. The gene calls are TRBV3-1 and TRBJ2-5, with TRBD2 matching 9 bases. The CDR3 contains 16 residues. CDR1 is LGHDT and CDR2 is YNNKEL in the germline V gene (reference sequence). J was trimmed by 2 bases and V by 1 base; bases with no gene match: 5. The CDR3: CASSQVLTSGQETQYF. The DNA of the CDR3 is TGTGCCAGCAGCCAAGTCTTGACTAGCGGTCAAGAGACCCAGTACTTC.

The chain has TRBV5-4 and TRBJ2-3, with D perhaps TRBD1 (8 bases). Looked up from germline, CDR1 is SGHNT and CDR2 is YYREEE (reference sequence). CDR3 length equals 17 residues. The V gene lost 4 bases and the J gene lost 6 bases, with 24 bases spanning the gap. The CDR3, as DNA: TGTGCCAGCAGCACCGGGAGGACAGGGCCTCTTTCGGATACGCAGTATTTT. Amino acids: CASSTGRTGPLSDTQYF.

As DNA, the CDR3 is TGTGCCAGCAAACTGGGGAATGTGAACACTGAAGCTTTCTTT. This gives the protein CASKLGNVNTEAFF. The chain recombines TRBV4-2 with TRBJ1-1; D is undetermined. Trimming left V 7 bases short and J 0 bases short, with 12 bases between. The germline CDR1 and CDR2 sequences are LGHNA and YNFKEQ. This CDR3 region has 14 residues.

The chain uses TRBV20-1 and TRBJ1-6; a weak D match, TRBD1 (5 bases). Germline V lookup: CDR1 DFQATT, CDR2 SNEGSKA (reference sequence). The CDR3 contains 13 residues. V was cut by 8 bases and J by 7 bases, with 15 bases left in between. The CDR3 DNA sequence: TGCAGTTGGTCTCAGGGACCAAATTCACCCCTCCACTTT. It codes for CSWSQGPNSPLHF.

This chain uses TRBV29-1 with TRBJ1-2; weak D call: TRBD1 (6 bases). V was trimmed by 7 bases and J by 2 bases, leaving 8 bases between them. The length of the CDR3 is 11 residues. Germline assignment: CDR1 SQVTM and CDR2 ANQGSEA. The CDR3 sequence is CSADRNYGYTF. The CDR3 DNA reads as TGCAGCGCTGACAGGAACTATGGCTACACCTTC.

J is TRBJ1-2 and V is TRBV28; D is unresolved. V lost 3 bases and J 6 bases, leaving 8 bases between the germline ends. The CDR3 extends over 12 amino acids. The germline CDR1 and CDR2 sequences are MDHEN and SYDVKM. CDR3 in amino acids: CASSLVGDGYTF. The CDR3 DNA sequence: TGTGCCAGCAGTTTGGTCGGCGATGGCTACACCTTC.

This chain joins TRBV12-3 or TRBV12-4 and TRBJ2-1; no clear D. Trimming removed 5 bases from V and 12 bases from J, with 14 bases in between. There are 12 residues in the CDR3. CDR3 in amino acids: CASSDVGLGQFF. Written as DNA, the CDR3 is TGTGCCAGCAGTGATGTAGGGTTGGGGCAGTTCTTC.

This sequence joins TRBV12-3 or TRBV12-4 and TRBJ2-5, with D perhaps matching TRBD1 (5 bases). CDR3 length: 13 residues. V was trimmed by 3 bases and J by 5 bases, leaving 10 bases between them. The CDR3: CASSFQGAETQYF. The CDR3 DNA sequence: TGTGCCAGCAGTTTCCAGGGTGCGGAGACCCAGTACTTC.

This chain uses TRBV9 with TRBJ2-1; D call uncertain. V gave up 6 bases and J gave up 10 bases, with 8 bases separating them. The CDR3 totals 10 residues. Germline assignment: CDR1 SGDLS and CDR2 YYNGEE. This CDR3 is CASINWEQFF. In nucleotides, the CDR3 is TGTGCCAGCATTAATTGGGAGCAGTTCTTC.

This chain joins TRBV27 and TRBJ2-7, with no clear D. The CDR3 loop spans 13 amino acids. CDR1 and CDR2 from the germline V gene are MNHEY and SMNVEV (reference sequence). V gave up 1 base and J gave up 0 bases, with 4 bases separating them. CDR3 amino acids: CASSLCISYEQYV. The CDR3, as DNA: TGTGCCAGCAGTTTATGTATCTCCTACGAGCAGTACGTC.

The chain is built from TRBV4-3 and TRBJ2-7, with TRBD1 identical over 7 bases. Per the germline V gene, CDR1 is LGHNA and CDR2 is YSLEER. V trimming: 5 bases; J trimming: 5 bases; junction bases outside the gene matches: 3. This CDR3 spans 12 amino acids. The chain's CDR3 is CASSDGQDEQYF. The CDR3 nucleotides read TGCGCCAGCAGCGACGGACAGGACGAGCAGTACTTC.

The chain uses TRBV2 and TRBJ1-5, with D perhaps matching TRBD1 (6 bases). With 1 base removed from V and 6 bases from J, the gap between germline ends came to 13 bases. Germline loops: CDR1 SNHLY, CDR2 FYNNEI. The CDR3 length is 15 residues. The chain's CDR3 is CASSEGTEGFQPQHF. Written as DNA, the CDR3 is TGTGCCAGCAGTGAAGGGACAGAGGGTTTTCAGCCCCAGCATTTT.

The chain couples TRBV7-3 to TRBJ2-1; 7 bases fit TRBD2. The ends lost 5 bases at V and 4 bases at J; junction bases unmatched: 11. The germline gives CDR1 SGHTA, CDR2 FQGTGA. This CDR3 region has 16 residues. DNA of the CDR3: TGTGCCAGCAGCCCACAAGGGCGCGGGAGATACAATGAGCAGTTCTTC. Protein: CASSPQGRGRYNEQFF.

The rearrangement links TRBV4-2 to TRBJ1-1; D unresolved. The CDR3 loop spans 13 amino acids. Trimming shortened V by 1 base and J by 2 bases, and 5 bases separated the two germline ends. In germline, CDR1 is LGHNA, CDR2 YNFKEQ. Here the CDR3 reads CASSQVGNTEAFF. In DNA, the CDR3 is TGTGCCAGCAGCCAAGTCGGCAACACTGAAGCTTTCTTT.

The chain uses TRBV18 and TRBJ2-3, with a weak D call TRBD1 (6 bases). Deletions cut 2 bases from V and 2 bases from J, with 11 bases between. Germline V gene lookup returns CDR1 KGHSH and CDR2 LQKENI. This CDR3 is built from 15 residues. The CDR3 bases are TGTGCCAGCTCACCAAGGGGGTACATCACAGATACGCAGTATTTT. This gives the protein CASSPRGYITDTQYF. The full variable domain, rest sourced from reference TRBV18 and TRBJ2-3, is NAGVMQNPRHLVRRRGQEARLRCSPMKGHSHVYWYRQLPEEGLKFMVYLQKENIIDESGMPKERFSAEFPKEGPSILRIQQVVRGDSAAYFCASSPRGYITDTQYFGPGTRLTVL.

This sequence joins TRBV19 and TRBJ2-1; possibly TRBD2 for D (5 bases). V was shortened by 4 bases and J by 5 bases, with 9 bases between the two germline ends. The CDR3 loop spans 13 amino acids. Germline V CDR1 and CDR2: LNHDA, SQIVND (reference sequence). The CDR3 nucleotides are TGTGCCAGTAGTACCATGAGGGACAATGAGCAGTTCTTC. This encodes CASSTMRDNEQFF.